The source of this T cell receptor (beta chain) is a study of T cell responses to AZD1222 COVID-19 vaccine. In regard to this clone: Its antigen remains unidentified.

Study-wide results and limits: Among spike-specific TCRs, nearly half reportedly target unmutated variant regions. Donors skewed white British and female; clonal diversity was possibly underestimated.

Germline V gene sequence: CDR1 MNHEY, CDR2 SMNVEV (reference sequence). The CDR3 extends over 17 amino acids. Trimming left V 1 base short and J 5 bases short, with 17 bases between. The method was immunoSEQ multiplex PCR; TCRdb's version includes in-frame clones alone and lacks a portion of them. The profile shows over 150,000 clones, roughly nine tenths of them singletons. This sequence originates from an adult in good health. This chain links TRBV27 with TRBJ2-2; tentative D call: TRBD1 (6 bases). The input for sequencing was peripheral blood, taken on day 0 of AZD1222 vaccination. The CDR3 is CASSLWGQGVSTGELFF. CDR3 sequence (DNA): TGTGCCAGCAGTTTATGGGGACAAGGGGTGTCTACCGGGGAGCTGTTTTTT.